This TCR beta chain derives from a study of T cells in Graves' hyperthyroidism and ophthalmopathy. TCR beta CDR3 region amplification was performed from RNA transcripts. Carried out on the TCR CDR3, a first-round RT-PCR used the HTBI primer set. From the multiplex PCR reads, TCRdb called clonotypes with MiXCR, one entry per CDR3 protein. The table lists around 430,000 distinct CDR3 sequences, 14% to 15% of them singletons. Exclusion of patients followed from uncontrolled infection, other autoimmune disease, pregnancy or lactation. The diagnostic basis comprised clinical symptoms, serum thyroxine and TRAb, thyroid ultrasound and orbital computed tomography. At least ten counts were recorded for this clonotype. Antigen unknown. This CDR3 has 13 amino acids. Deletions cut 3 bases from V and 2 bases from J, with 7 bases between. Germline CDR1 reads KGHSH; CDR2 reads LQKENI. Study-wide results and limits: Patients with ophthalmopathy were separated from those with stable hyperthyroidism by a 13 V-J model. Clonotypes that were expanded in thyroid above 0.001 mostly appeared in blood too.

The sequenced sample was blood. The chain has TRBV18 and TRBJ1-2; tentative D call: TRBD1 (5 bases). This TCR derives from a woman aged 25 to 39 with Graves' hyperthyroidism. CDR3 sequence (DNA): TGTGCCAGCTCACCCGACAGCAACTATGGCTACACCTTC. This codes for CASSPDSNYGYTF.